A single sample gave rise to the 5 T cell receptor beta chains below, sequenced in a study of identical twins. TCRdb reprocessed the 5' RACE reads with MiXCR, giving one entry per CDR3 protein. This table holds 270,000 or so distinct CDR3 sequences, about 8% found once. The data also belong to a second study, concerning yellow fever vaccine responses in identical twins.

Material: CD8+ T cells sorted from blood. The source of these receptors is a woman aged 18 to 35 in good health.

V gene TRBV20-1 combines with J gene TRBJ2-5; 10 bases fit TRBD2. The CDR3 spans 16 residues. Germline V CDR1 and CDR2: DFQATT, SNEGSKA (reference sequence). J was trimmed by 5 bases and V by 1 base; bases with no gene match: 10. The CDR3 spells CSARGRLAGRGETQYF. As DNA, the CDR3 is TGCAGTGCTAGAGGAAGACTAGCGGGCCGCGGGGAGACCCAGTACTTC.

This clonotype has just a few counts. The V and J genes are TRBV6-2 or TRBV6-3 and TRBJ2-7, with 9 nucleotides matching TRBD2. CDR1 and CDR2 from the germline V gene are MNHEY and SVGEGT. With V trimmed by 6 bases and J by 7 bases, 13 bases remained unmatched. This CDR3 contains 15 residues. The CDR3 sequence: CASSPSIAGVLEQYF. The DNA for the CDR3 is TGTGCCAGCAGCCCCTCGATAGCGGGAGTATTAGAGCAGTACTTC.

This chain uses TRBV29-1 with TRBJ2-2, with D hard to call. The germline V gene has CDR1 SQVTM and CDR2 ANQGSEA. V was shortened by 6 bases and J by 0 bases, with 8 bases between the two germline ends. The CDR3 loop spans 13 amino acids. CDR3 nucleotides: TGCAGCGTGACGGACCCGAACACCGGGGAGCTGTTTTTT. Translating it yields CSVTDPNTGELFF.

This clonotype showed up many times. The junction and the germline gene differ at one end; a read error may be behind it. V and J are TRBV12-3 or TRBV12-4 and TRBJ2-3, with 8 bases lining up with TRBD2. The CDR3 sequence is 14 residues long. The CDR3 protein is CASSLAGPTDTQYF. In DNA, the CDR3 is TGTGCCAGCAGCTTAGCGGGACCCACAGATACGCAGTATTTT.

V gene TRBV5-1 combines with J gene TRBJ2-1; a weak D match, TRBD2 (6 bases). Germline values: CDR1 SGHRS, CDR2 YFSETQ. The CDR3 consists of 16 residues. Trimming removed 1 base from V and 5 bases from J, with 16 bases in between. The CDR3 nucleotides are TGCGCCAGCAGCTTGTGGCTTACGGGGGAAAACAATGAGCAGTTCTTC. Translating gives CASSLWLTGENNEQFF.